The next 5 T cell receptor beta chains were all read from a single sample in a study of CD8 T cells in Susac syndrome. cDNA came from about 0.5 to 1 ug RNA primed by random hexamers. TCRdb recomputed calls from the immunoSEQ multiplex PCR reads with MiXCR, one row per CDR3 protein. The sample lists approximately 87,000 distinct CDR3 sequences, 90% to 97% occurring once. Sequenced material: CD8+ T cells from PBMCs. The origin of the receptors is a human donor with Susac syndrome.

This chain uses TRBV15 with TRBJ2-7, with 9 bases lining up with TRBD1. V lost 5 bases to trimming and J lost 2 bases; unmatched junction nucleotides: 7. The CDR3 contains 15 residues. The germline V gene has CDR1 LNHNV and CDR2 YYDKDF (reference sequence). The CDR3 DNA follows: TGTGCCACCAGCGGAACAGGGGGCTTTCCCTACGAGCAGTACTTC. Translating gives CATSGTGGFPYEQYF. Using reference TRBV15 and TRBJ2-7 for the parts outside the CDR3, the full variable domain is DAMVIQNPRYQVTQFGKPVTLSCSQTLNHNVMYWYQQKSSQAPKLLFHYYDKDFNNEADTPDNFQSRRPNTSFCFLDIRSPGLGDTAMYLCATSGTGGFPYEQYFGPGTRLTVT.

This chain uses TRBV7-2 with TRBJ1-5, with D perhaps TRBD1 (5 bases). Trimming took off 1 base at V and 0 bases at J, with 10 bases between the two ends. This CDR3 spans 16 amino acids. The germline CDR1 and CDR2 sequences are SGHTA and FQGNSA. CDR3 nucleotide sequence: TGTGCCAGCAGCTTAGTCCGGGGCGGTAGCAATCAGCCCCAGCATTTT. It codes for CASSLVRGGSNQPQHF.

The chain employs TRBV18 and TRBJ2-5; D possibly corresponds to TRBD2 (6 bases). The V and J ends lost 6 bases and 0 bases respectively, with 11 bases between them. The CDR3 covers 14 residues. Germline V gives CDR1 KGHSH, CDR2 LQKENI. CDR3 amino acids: CASSVGLYQETQYF. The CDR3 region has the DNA TGTGCCAGCTCCGTCGGACTATACCAAGAGACCCAGTACTTC.

This chain's CDR3 is CSTWKGQEAFF. CDR3 DNA sequence: TGCAGCACTTGGAAGGGACAGGAAGCTTTCTTT. This chain uses TRBV20-1 with TRBJ1-1, with 7 nucleotides matching TRBD1. The CDR3 sequence is 11 residues long. Per the germline V gene, CDR1 is DFQATT and CDR2 is SNEGSKA (reference sequence).

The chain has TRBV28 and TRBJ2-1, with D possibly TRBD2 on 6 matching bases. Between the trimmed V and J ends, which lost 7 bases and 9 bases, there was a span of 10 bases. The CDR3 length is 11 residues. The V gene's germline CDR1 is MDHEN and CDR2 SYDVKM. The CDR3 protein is CASNFGGEQFF. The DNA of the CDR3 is TGTGCCAGCAACTTCGGGGGTGAGCAGTTCTTC.